The subject of this entry is one T cell receptor beta chain. V lost 1 base, J lost 0 bases, and 6 bases lay in between. The germline CDR1 and CDR2 sequences are LGHDT and YNNKEL (reference sequence). The CDR3 has 15 amino acids. This entry comes from a study of blood T cell repertoires in COVID-19. Background on the study: Sources were T cells, B-cell-depleted T cells, or PBMCs; the material itself was cDNA or gDNA.

Under the authors' procedure: By means of reference gene primer amplification, nucleated cell counts were estimated. TCRdb's table, derived via immunoSEQ multiplex PCR, lists solely in-frame clones and lacks some. That table is the source of V, J and clone size, and D and trimming were worked out from the DNA. Here the sample spans 200,000 to 250,000 clones, approximately 90% being singletons. The chain carries TRBV3-1 (or the pseudogene TRBV3-2) and TRBJ2-2; D uncertain. This sequence was found in a man aged 55 to 70 with COVID-19, enrolled during active disease. The sequencing input was peripheral blood. The CDR3 region has the DNA TGTGCCAGCAGCCAAGGCAGATCGAACACCGGGGAGCTGTTTTTT. Translating gives CASSQGRSNTGELFF.